The 18 T cell receptor beta chains below come from one sample, sequenced in a study of OX40 agonist ivuxolimab in advanced cancers. The method was immunoSEQ multiplex PCR; TCRdb's version includes in-frame clones alone and lacks a portion of them. The table has tens of thousands of clones, just under 95% seen once. This specimen consisted of CD4+ or CD8+ T cells sorted from blood, obtained in a trial of the OX40 agonist ivuxolimab. Every receptor here comes from an adult with an advanced solid tumor such as melanoma, head and neck, liver or kidney cancer.

V and J are TRBV11-2 and TRBJ2-5; D is possibly TRBD2 (5 bases). V dropped 3 bases and J dropped 4 bases, with 27 bases sitting between them. Germline V CDR1 and CDR2: SGHAT, FQNNGV. This CDR3 is built from 19 residues. This CDR3 reads CASSFPGGESRGSRETQYF. In nucleotides, the CDR3 is TGTGCCAGCAGCTTCCCAGGTGGGGAAAGCCGGGGTAGTAGAGAGACCCAGTACTTC.

The chain links TRBV11-2 to TRBJ2-7; TRBD1 aligns across 7 bases. The germline gives CDR1 SGHAT, CDR2 FQNNGV. The length of the CDR3 is 13 residues. The ends lost 1 base at V and 7 bases at J; junction bases unmatched: 4. The CDR3 protein is CASSLVGTAEQYF. CDR3 in DNA: TGTGCCAGCAGCTTAGTCGGGACAGCAGAGCAGTACTTC.

The CDR3 DNA is TGTGCCAGCAGTAACCGTAAAGGCGCCGGGGGTCACACAGATACGCAGTATTTT. Protein sequence: CASSNRKGAGGHTDTQYF. The chain combines TRBV2 with TRBJ2-3, with D perhaps TRBD2 (6 bases). The ends were cut back, 5 bases at V and 2 bases at J, with 23 bases in the middle. Germline V lookup: CDR1 SNHLY, CDR2 FYNNEI. The CDR3 covers 18 residues.

The gene calls are TRBV7-9 and TRBJ2-7; D is unclear. The CDR3 spans 14 residues. Between the trimmed V and J ends, which lost 2 bases and 6 bases, there was a span of 14 bases. Germline V CDR1 and CDR2: SEHNR, FQNEAQ (reference sequence). CDR3 in DNA: TGTGCCAGCAGCTTATCTTTTGACACCCTCGAGCAGTACTTC. This codes for CASSLSFDTLEQYF.

The genes are TRBV18 and TRBJ2-3, with 9 bases identical to TRBD2. V dropped 3 bases and J dropped 5; count of bases not matched to a gene: 12. CDR1 is KGHSH and CDR2 is LQKENI in the germline V gene. The CDR3 has 17 amino acids. CDR3 amino acids: CASSPYLVAGGGDTQYF. Written as DNA, the CDR3 is TGTGCCAGCTCACCCTACCTAGTCGCGGGAGGGGGAGATACGCAGTATTTT.

The chain carries TRBV6-4 and TRBJ2-3; D is ambiguous. With 5 bases removed from V and 1 base from J, the gap between germline ends came to 10 bases. Germline V gene lookup returns CDR1 MRHNA and CDR2 SNTAGT. This CDR3 spans 14 amino acids. The CDR3 nucleotides read TGTGCCAGCAGTCGAGCAGTGGGCACAGATACGCAGTATTTT. This translates into CASSRAVGTDTQYF.

The chain joins TRBV5-1 to TRBJ2-7, with TRBD2 matching 9 bases. The CDR3 loop spans 17 amino acids. Germline CDR1 and CDR2: SGHRS and YFSETQ. With V trimmed by 0 bases and J by 2 bases, 9 bases remained unmatched. Here the CDR3 reads CASSLDRLADPTYEQYF. CDR3 nucleotide sequence: TGCGCCAGCAGCTTGGACCGACTAGCGGACCCCACCTACGAGCAGTACTTC.

The rearrangement uses TRBV7-9 and TRBJ2-7; the D is unclear. The CDR3 consists of 13 residues. The V gene lost 1 base and the J gene lost 5 bases, with 9 bases spanning the gap. From germline, CDR1 is SEHNR and CDR2 FQNEAQ (reference sequence). CDR3 residues: CASSLVSADEQYF. CDR3 nucleotides: TGTGCCAGCAGCTTAGTTTCAGCCGACGAGCAGTACTTC.

This chain joins TRBV28 and TRBJ1-5, with D unresolved. The germline gives CDR1 MDHEN, CDR2 SYDVKM. Trimming left V 8 bases short and J 9 bases short, with 20 bases between. This CDR3 has 14 amino acids. In DNA, the CDR3 is TGTGCCAGCTGCCCGGGCCGACAAAGGTTGCCCCAGCATTTT. Its protein product is CASCPGRQRLPQHF.

The J gene is TRBJ1-1, the V gene TRBV28, with TRBD1 as a possible D gene (5 bases). The V end lost 2 bases, the J end lost 6 bases, and 16 bases lay between the germline ends. The CDR3 consists of 15 residues. Germline CDR1 reads MDHEN; CDR2 reads SYDVKM. In DNA, the CDR3 is TGTGCCAGCAGTTTACCTTCTCGGGACGAAGCTGAAGCTTTCTTT. This codes for CASSLPSRDEAEAFF.

The chain links TRBV4-3 to TRBJ1-2, with unresolved D. V lost 2 bases, J lost 0 bases, and 13 bases lay in between. This CDR3 has 16 amino acids. Germline CDR1 LGHNA, CDR2 YSLEER. The chain's CDR3 is CASSQRLTEANYGYTF. Here the CDR3 DNA reads TGCGCCAGCAGCCAACGCCTGACGGAAGCTAACTATGGCTACACCTTC.

This clone has a single count. J is TRBJ1-1 and V is TRBV29-1, with D unclear. Trimming pared 0 bases from V and 6 bases from J, leaving 11 bases between. There are 13 residues in the CDR3. Germline CDR1 and CDR2: SQVTM and ANQGSEA. This chain's CDR3 is CSVEDSGRAEAFF. The CDR3 region has the DNA TGCAGCGTTGAAGACTCAGGCCGGGCTGAAGCTTTCTTT.

The rearrangement uses TRBV27 and TRBJ2-3, with D unclear. CDR3 size: 16 residues. CDR1 and CDR2 (germline): MNHEY, SMNVEV (reference sequence). Trimming shortened V by 3 bases and J by 0 bases, and 13 bases separated the two germline ends. The CDR3 sequence is CASSFFASSSTDTQYF. CDR3 coding DNA: TGTGCCAGCAGTTTTTTCGCGAGCTCTAGCACAGATACGCAGTATTTT.

This clone was seen a handful of times. This rearrangement joins TRBV12-5 to TRBJ2-2, with D unclear. The germline V gene has CDR1 LGHNT and CDR2 FRNRAP. V lost 3 bases to trimming and J lost 2 bases, with 1 base between them. The CDR3 spans 12 residues. The CDR3 bases are TGTGCTAGTGGTTTTAACACCGGGGAGCTGTTTTTT. Its protein product is CASGFNTGELFF. The variable domain in full, with the rest retrieved from reference TRBV12-5 and TRBJ2-2, is DARVTQTPRHKVTEMGQEVTMRCQPILGHNTVFWYRQTMMQGLELLAYFRNRAPLDDSGMPKDRFSAEMPDATLATLKIQPSEPRDSAVYFCASGFNTGELFFGEGSRLTVL.

This chain links TRBV9 with TRBJ2-4, with D tentatively TRBD1 or TRBD2 (6 bases each). The CDR3 sequence is 18 residues long. Germline V CDR1 and CDR2: SGDLS, YYNGEE. V lost 4 bases to trimming and J lost 0 bases, with 20 bases between them. The CDR3: CASSSANSGGLAKNIQYF. The CDR3 DNA follows: TGTGCCAGCAGCTCAGCCAATTCCGGGGGCTTAGCCAAAAACATTCAGTACTTC.

This chain uses TRBV27 with TRBJ2-3, with D hard to call. The CDR3 runs 11 residues. V shed 8 bases and J shed 6 bases, with 9 bases lying between them. Germline CDR1 and CDR2: MNHEY and SMNVEV (reference sequence). The CDR3 region has the DNA TGTGCCAGCCCTTACGAGGATACGCAGTATTTT. This gives the protein CASPYEDTQYF.

The chain couples TRBV6-1 to TRBJ1-6, with no clear D. Germline CDR1 MNHNS, CDR2 SASEGT. The CDR3 contains 14 residues. The V gene lost 2 bases and the J gene lost 3 bases, with 5 bases spanning the gap. The CDR3: CASSEPDYNSPLHF. The DNA for the CDR3 is TGTGCCAGCAGTGAACCGGACTATAATTCACCCCTCCACTTT.

On this clone itself: A read error may account for a junction end that differs from germline. The CDR3 loop reads CASSDGPLGSDEQYF. The CDR3 coding sequence is TGTGCCAGCAGCGATGGACCTCTCGGCTCCGACGAGCAGTACTTC. The gene calls are TRBV28 and TRBJ2-7, with unresolved D. Germline assignment: CDR1 MDHEN and CDR2 SYDVKM. The CDR3 runs 15 residues.